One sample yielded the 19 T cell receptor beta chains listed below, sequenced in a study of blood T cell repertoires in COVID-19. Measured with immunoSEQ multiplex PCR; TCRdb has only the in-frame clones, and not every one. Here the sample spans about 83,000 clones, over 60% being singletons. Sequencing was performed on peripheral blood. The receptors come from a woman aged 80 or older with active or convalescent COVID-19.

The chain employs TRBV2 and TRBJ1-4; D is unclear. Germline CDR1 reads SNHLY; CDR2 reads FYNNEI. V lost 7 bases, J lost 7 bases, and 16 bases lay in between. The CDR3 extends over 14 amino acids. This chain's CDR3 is CASNKESLSEKLFF. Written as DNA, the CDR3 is TGTGCCAGCAATAAAGAGAGTCTGAGTGAAAAACTGTTTTTT.

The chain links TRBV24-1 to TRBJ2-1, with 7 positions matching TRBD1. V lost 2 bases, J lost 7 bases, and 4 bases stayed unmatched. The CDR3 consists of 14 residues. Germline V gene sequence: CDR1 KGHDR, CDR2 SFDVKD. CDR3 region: CATSDSGRGNEQFF. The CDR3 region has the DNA TGTGCCACCAGTGATTCAGGCAGGGGGAATGAGCAGTTCTTC.

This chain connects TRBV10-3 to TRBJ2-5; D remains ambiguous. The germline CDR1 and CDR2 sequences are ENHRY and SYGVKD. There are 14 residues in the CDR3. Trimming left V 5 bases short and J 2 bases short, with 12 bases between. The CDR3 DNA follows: TGTGCCATCAGTATAGCCGCCGGGCAAGAGACCCAGTACTTC. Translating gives CAISIAAGQETQYF.

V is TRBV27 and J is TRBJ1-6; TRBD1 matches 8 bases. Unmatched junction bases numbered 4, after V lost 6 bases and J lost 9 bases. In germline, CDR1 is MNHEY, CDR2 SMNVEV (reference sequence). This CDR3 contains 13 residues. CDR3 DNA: TGTGCCAGCAGCGACAGGGGAGGTTCACCCCTCCACTTT. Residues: CASSDRGGSPLHF.

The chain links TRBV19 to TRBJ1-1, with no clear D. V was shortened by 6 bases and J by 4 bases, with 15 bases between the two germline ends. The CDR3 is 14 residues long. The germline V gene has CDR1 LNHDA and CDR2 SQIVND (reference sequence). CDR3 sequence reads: CASSKLSGGTEAFF. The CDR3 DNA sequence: TGTGCCAGTAGCAAGTTGAGCGGAGGCACTGAAGCTTTCTTT.

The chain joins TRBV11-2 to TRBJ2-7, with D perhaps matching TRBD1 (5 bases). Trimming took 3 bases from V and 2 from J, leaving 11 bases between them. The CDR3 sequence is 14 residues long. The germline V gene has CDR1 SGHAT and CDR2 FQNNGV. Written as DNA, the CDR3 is TGTGCCAGCAGCTTGATGGACAACCCCTACGAGCAGTACTTC. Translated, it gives CASSLMDNPYEQYF. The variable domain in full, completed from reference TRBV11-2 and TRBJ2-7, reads EAGVAQSPRYKIIEKRQSVAFWCNPISGHATLYWYQQILGQGPKLLIQFQNNGVVDDSQLPKDRFSAERLKGVDSTLKIQPAKLEDSAVYLCASSLMDNPYEQYFGPGTRLTVT.

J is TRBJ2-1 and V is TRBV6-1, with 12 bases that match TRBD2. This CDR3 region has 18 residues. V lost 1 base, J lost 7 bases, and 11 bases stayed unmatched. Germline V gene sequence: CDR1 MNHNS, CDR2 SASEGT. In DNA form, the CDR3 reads TGTGCCAGCAGTGAAGACGCTAGCGGGGGGGCCGCGAAAAATGAGCAGTTCTTC. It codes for CASSEDASGGAAKNEQFF.

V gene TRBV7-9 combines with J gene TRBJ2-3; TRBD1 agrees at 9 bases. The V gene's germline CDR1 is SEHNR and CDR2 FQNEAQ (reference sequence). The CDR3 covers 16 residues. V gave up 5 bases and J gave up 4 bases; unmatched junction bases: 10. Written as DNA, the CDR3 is TGTGCCAGCAGCCTAATGACAGGGGGGAGGCCAGATACGCAGTATTTT. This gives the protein CASSLMTGGRPDTQYF.

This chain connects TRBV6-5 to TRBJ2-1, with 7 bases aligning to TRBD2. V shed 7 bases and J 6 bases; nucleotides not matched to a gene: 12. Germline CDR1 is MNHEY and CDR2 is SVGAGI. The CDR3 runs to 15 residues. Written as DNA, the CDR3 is TGTGCCAGCACCCCTGGACTAGAGGCCCGCAATGAGCAGTTCTTC. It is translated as CASTPGLEARNEQFF.

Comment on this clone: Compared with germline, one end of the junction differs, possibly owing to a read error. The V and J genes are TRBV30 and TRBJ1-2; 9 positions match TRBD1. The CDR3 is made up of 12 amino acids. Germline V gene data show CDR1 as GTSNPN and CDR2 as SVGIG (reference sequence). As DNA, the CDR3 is TGTGCCTGGATTGACACCGACAGGGGGAAGTCCTTC. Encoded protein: CAWIDTDRGKSF.

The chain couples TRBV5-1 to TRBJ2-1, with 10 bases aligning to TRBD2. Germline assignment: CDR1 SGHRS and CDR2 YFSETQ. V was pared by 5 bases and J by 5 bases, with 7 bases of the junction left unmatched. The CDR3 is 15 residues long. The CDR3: CASRSGAGGNNEQFF. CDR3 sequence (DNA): TGCGCCAGCAGAAGTGGAGCGGGGGGGAACAATGAGCAGTTCTTC.

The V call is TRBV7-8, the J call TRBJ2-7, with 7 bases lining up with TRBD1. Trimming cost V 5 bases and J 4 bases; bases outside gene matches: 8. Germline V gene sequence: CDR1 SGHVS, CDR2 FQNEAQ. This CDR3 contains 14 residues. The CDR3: CASSPRDSIYEQYF. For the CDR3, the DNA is TGTGCCAGCAGCCCACGGGACAGTATTTACGAGCAGTACTTC. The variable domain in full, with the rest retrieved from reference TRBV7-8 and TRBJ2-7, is GAGVSQSPRYKVAKRGQDVALRCDPISGHVSLFWYQQALGQGPEFLTYFQNEAQLDKSGLPSDRFFAERPEGSVSTLKIQRTQQEDSAVYLCASSPRDSIYEQYFGPGTRLTVT.

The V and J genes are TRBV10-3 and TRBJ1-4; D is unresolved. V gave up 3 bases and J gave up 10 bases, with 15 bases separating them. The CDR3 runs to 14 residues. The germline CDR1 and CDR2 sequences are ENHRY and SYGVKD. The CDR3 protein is CAISETASVGKLFF. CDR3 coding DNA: TGTGCCATCAGTGAAACAGCATCCGTCGGAAAACTGTTTTTT.

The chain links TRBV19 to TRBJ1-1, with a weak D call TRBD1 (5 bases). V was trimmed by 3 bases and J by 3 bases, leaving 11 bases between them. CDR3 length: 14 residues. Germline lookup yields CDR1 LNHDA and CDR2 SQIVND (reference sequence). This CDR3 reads CASSITWGDTEAFF. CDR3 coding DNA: TGTGCCAGTAGTATTACGTGGGGGGACACTGAAGCTTTCTTT. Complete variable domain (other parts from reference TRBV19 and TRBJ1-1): DGGITQSPKYLFRKEGQNVTLSCEQNLNHDAMYWYRQDPGQGLRLIYYSQIVNDFQKGDIAEGYSVSREKKESFPLTVTSAQKNPTAFYLCASSITWGDTEAFFGQGTRLTVV.

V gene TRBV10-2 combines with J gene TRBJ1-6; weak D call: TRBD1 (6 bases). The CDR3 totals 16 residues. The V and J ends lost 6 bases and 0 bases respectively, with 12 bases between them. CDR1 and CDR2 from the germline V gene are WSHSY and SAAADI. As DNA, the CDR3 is TGCGCCAGCAGCTCCCAGGGGAACTCCTATAATTCACCCCTCCACTTT. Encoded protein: CASSSQGNSYNSPLHF.

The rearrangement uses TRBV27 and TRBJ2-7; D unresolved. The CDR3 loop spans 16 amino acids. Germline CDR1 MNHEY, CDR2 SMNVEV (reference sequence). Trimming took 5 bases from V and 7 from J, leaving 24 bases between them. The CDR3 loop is CASSLMSPATEVEQYF. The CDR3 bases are TGTGCCAGCAGTCTAATGAGCCCAGCAACAGAAGTTGAGCAGTACTTC.

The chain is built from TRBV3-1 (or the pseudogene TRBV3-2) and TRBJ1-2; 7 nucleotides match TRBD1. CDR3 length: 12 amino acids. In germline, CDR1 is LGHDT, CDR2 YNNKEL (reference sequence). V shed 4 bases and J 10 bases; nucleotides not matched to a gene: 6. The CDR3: CASSRRDRAYTF. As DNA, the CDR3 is TGTGCCAGCAGCCGAAGAGACAGGGCCTACACCTTC.

CDR3 region: CASSYPQGANYGYTF. CDR3 DNA: TGTGCCAGCAGCTACCCACAGGGGGCGAACTATGGCTACACCTTC. The chain combines TRBV11-2 with TRBJ1-2, with 9 bases that match TRBD1. The CDR3 is made up of 15 amino acids. V was clipped by 4 bases and J by 2 bases; unmatched bases: 5. Germline V gene lookup returns CDR1 SGHAT and CDR2 FQNNGV.

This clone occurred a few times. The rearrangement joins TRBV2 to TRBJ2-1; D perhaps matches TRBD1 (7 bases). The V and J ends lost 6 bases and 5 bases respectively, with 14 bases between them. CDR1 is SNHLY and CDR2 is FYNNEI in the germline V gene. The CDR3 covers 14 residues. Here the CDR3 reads CASRRQGGDNEQFF. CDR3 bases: TGTGCCAGCAGACGACAGGGAGGAGACAATGAGCAGTTCTTC.